This TCR beta chain was captured in a study of Ad26.COV2.S vaccination and SARS-CoV-2 variants. Study in general: Administration of Ad26.COV2.S was intramuscular, either once or twice 56 days apart.

Here immunoSEQ multiplex PCR was the method, and the copy in TCRdb shows in-frame clones only, minus some. Of a few hundred thousand clones in the sample, around 87% were seen once. Germline V gene sequence: CDR1 KGHDR, CDR2 SFDVKD. This CDR3 has 13 amino acids. J was trimmed by 5 bases and V by 10 bases; bases with no gene match: 5. Treatment described: 15 to 20 received Ad26.COV2.S at low or high dose, single or two shots; several received placebo; per-sample allocation not given. Following the first vaccine or placebo injection, samples were taken on day 63. Wuhan-strain SARS-CoV-2 spike was expressed by the Ad26 vector that made up the vaccine.

The rearrangement uses TRBV24-1 and TRBJ2-2, with TRBD1 matching 8 bases. The TCR comes from a person aged 18-60 years who received the Ad26.COV2.S COVID-19 vaccine or a placebo. Sample: peripheral blood, taken in a trial of Ad26.COV2.S vaccine versus placebo. The CDR3 loop is CATQGVYTGELFF. Written as DNA, the CDR3 is TGTGCCACACAGGGGGTTTATACCGGGGAGCTGTTTTTT.